This is a list of T cell receptor beta chains from one sample in a study of blood T cell repertoires in COVID-19. TCRdb's table, derived via immunoSEQ multiplex PCR, lists solely in-frame clones and lacks some. The sample contains under 200,000 clones, around 83% of which appear only once. The sequenced material came from peripheral blood. These receptors all come from a woman in her sixties or seventies with COVID-19, enrolled during active disease. Each CDR3 is given with its conserved first and last residue. The order of the fields is clone size, D gene, V gene, J gene, CDR3 protein, CDR3 DNA. D genes are given only for firm matches. Not all rows give a size; the values are once, few, many and, for expanded clones, a class.

NA	NA	TRBV19	TRBJ1-1	CASTTPNLRGMNTEAFF	TGTGCCAGTACCACTCCGAACCTTAGAGGGATGAACACTGAAGCTTTCTTT
NA	NA	TRBV27	TRBJ2-7	CASSLSRQSYEQYF	TGTGCCAGCAGTTTATCGAGACAGTCCTACGAGCAGTACTTC
NA	TRBD2	TRBV2	TRBJ2-2	CASRFTGGTGELFF	TGTGCCAGCAGGTTTACGGGGGGGACCGGGGAGCTGTTTTTT
few	TRBD2	TRBV3-1/TRBV3-2	TRBJ2-7	CASSPTSGRVYEQYF	TGTGCCAGCAGCCCTACTAGCGGGAGGGTCTACGAGCAGTACTTC
NA	TRBD2	TRBV11-2	TRBJ2-1	CASSSYLLAGVYNEQFF	TGTGCCAGCAGCTCCTACCTACTAGCGGGAGTCTACAATGAGCAGTTCTTC
NA	TRBD2	TRBV7-6	TRBJ2-1	CASRPLAGEYNEQFF	TGTGCCAGCAGACCTCTAGCGGGGGAATACAATGAGCAGTTCTTC
NA	TRBD1	TRBV27	TRBJ1-1	CASSFGNRGMNTEAFF	TGTGCCAGCAGTTTTGGGAACAGGGGAATGAACACTGAAGCTTTCTTT
NA	NA	TRBV6-5	TRBJ2-2	CASRFDRNTGELFF	TGTGCCAGCAGATTCGACAGGAACACCGGGGAGCTGTTTTTT
NA	NA	TRBV11-2	TRBJ2-7	CASSLEAGAYEQYF	TGTGCCAGCAGCTTAGAGGCAGGGGCCTACGAGCAGTACTTC
few	TRBD2	TRBV7-7	TRBJ2-1	CASSFSGRSNEQFF	TGTGCCAGCAGCTTTAGCGGGAGATCCAATGAGCAGTTCTTC
NA	TRBD1	TRBV9	TRBJ1-5	CASSEQGASNQPQHF	TGTGCCAGCAGCGAACAGGGGGCTAGCAATCAGCCCCAGCATTTT
once	NA	TRBV19	TRBJ2-5	CASSMGAVQETQYF	TGTGCCAGTAGTATGGGGGCAGTACAAGAGACCCAGTACTTC
NA	NA	TRBV25-1	TRBJ2-1	CASSEFGAYNEQFF	TGTGCCAGCAGTGAATTCGGAGCGTACAATGAGCAGTTCTTC
NA	NA	TRBV7-8	TRBJ2-1	CASSLPEGGSYNEQFF	TGTGCCAGCAGCTTACCCGAAGGCGGCTCCTACAATGAGCAGTTCTTC
NA	NA	TRBV7-3	TRBJ1-3	CASSLDGFGNTIYF	TGTGCCAGCAGCTTAGACGGGTTCGGAAACACCATATATTTT
NA	NA	TRBV2	TRBJ2-7	CASSEAGYEQYF	TGTGCCAGCAGTGAAGCCGGTTACGAGCAGTACTTC
NA	TRBD1	TRBV2	TRBJ2-1	CASVDRAKPNSEQFF	TGTGCCAGCGTGGACAGGGCCAAGCCCAACAGTGAGCAGTTCTTC
NA	NA	TRBV7-3	TRBJ1-1	CASSWGHSNTEAFF	TGTGCCAGCAGCTGGGGACACTCGAACACTGAAGCTTTCTTT
NA	NA	TRBV10-3	TRBJ1-1	CASSDGFTNTEAFF	TGTGCCTCCTCCGATGGCTTCACGAACACTGAAGCTTTCTTT
NA	TRBD2	TRBV5-1	TRBJ2-7	CASSLEASGWEHEQYF	TGCGCCAGCAGCTTGGAGGCTAGCGGTTGGGAGCACGAGCAGTACTTC
NA	NA	TRBV4-2	TRBJ1-1	CASSQEYRFSSEAFF	TGTGCCAGCAGCCAAGAATACAGGTTTTCATCTGAGGCTTTCTTT
NA	TRBD1	TRBV25-1	TRBJ1-2	CASRDRGSYGYTF	TGTGCCAGCAGAGACAGGGGGAGCTATGGCTACACCTTC
NA	TRBD2	TRBV7-9	TRBJ2-2	CASSLGSLAGAGTGELFF	TGTGCCAGCAGCTTAGGGTCCCTAGCGGGGGCCGGAACCGGGGAGCTGTTTTTT